A single T cell receptor (beta chain) is shown here with its context. Its antigen is unidentified. TCRdb processed the 5' RACE reads anew with MiXCR; each CDR3 protein has one entry. The data contain 100,000 to 150,000 distinct CDR3 sequences, 15% to 20% of them singletons. These data originate in a study of T-cell memory formation after mild COVID-19. Overall study results and limits: Clones that contracted from day 15 to 85 were balanced CD4/CD8, while later expanders leaned CD4+.

Germline-derived CDR1 and CDR2 are SEHNR and FQNEAQ (reference sequence). After removal of 5 bases from V and 1 base from J, the junction contained 10 bases not matched to a gene. The CDR3 is 17 amino acids. The chain recombines TRBV7-9 with TRBJ1-1; 10 nucleotides align to TRBD1. This clonotype originated in an adult woman who had mild COVID-19 (a few samples of this study predate the infection). Cell type and time point are not known. Material for sequencing was PBMCs or a T cell subset sorted from them (not recorded which). The CDR3 reads CASSQTPGQGRNTEAFF. DNA for the CDR3: TGTGCCAGCAGCCAAACACCGGGACAGGGGAGGAACACTGAAGCTTTCTTT.